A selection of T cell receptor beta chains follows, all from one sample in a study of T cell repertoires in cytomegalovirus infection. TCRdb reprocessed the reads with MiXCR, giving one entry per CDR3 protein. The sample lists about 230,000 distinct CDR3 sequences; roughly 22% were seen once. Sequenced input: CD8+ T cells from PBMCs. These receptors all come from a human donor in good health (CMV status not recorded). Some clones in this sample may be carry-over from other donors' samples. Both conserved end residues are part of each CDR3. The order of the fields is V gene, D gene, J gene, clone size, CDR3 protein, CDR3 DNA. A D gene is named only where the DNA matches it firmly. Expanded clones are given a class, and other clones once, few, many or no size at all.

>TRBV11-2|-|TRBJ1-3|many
CASSLGGHFSGNTIYF
TGTGCCAGCAGCTTAGGTGGACACTTCTCTGGAAACACCATATATTTT
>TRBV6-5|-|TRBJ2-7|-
CASSYQGGNEQYF
TGTGCCAGCAGTTACCAGGGGGGAAACGAGCAGTACTTC
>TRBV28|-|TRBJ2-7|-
CASSSTLAGTSYEQYF
TGTGCCAGCAGCTCCACTTTGGCGGGGACCTCCTACGAGCAGTACTTC
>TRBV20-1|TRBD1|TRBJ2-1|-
CSARISGGTNNEQFF
TGCAGTGCTAGAATATCAGGGGGCACCAACAATGAGCAGTTCTTC
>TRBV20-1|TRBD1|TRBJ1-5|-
CSATDRAEDQPQHF
TGCAGTGCCACGGACAGGGCTGAGGATCAGCCCCAGCATTTT
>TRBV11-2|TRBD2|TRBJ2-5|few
CASSLTSGGETQYF
TGTGCCAGCAGCTTAACTAGCGGGGGAGAGACCCAGTACTTC
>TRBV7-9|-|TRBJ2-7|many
CASRADLTYEQYF
TGTGCCAGCAGGGCAGATCTAACCTACGAGCAGTACTTC
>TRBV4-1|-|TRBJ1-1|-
CASRGIEHPGTEAFF
TGCGCCAGCAGAGGTATTGAACACCCAGGGACTGAAGCTTTCTTT
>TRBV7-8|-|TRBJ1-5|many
CASSLEVRGADQPQHF
TGTGCCAGCAGCTTAGAGGTCAGGGGCGCGGATCAGCCCCAGCATTTT
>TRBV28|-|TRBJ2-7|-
CASDGGGANEQYF
TGTGCCAGCGATGGGGGGGGGGCCAACGAGCAGTACTTC
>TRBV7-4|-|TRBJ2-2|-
CASTLAGELFF
TGTGCCAGCACCCTAGCCGGGGAGCTGTTTTTT
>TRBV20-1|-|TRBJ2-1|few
CSARASDYAPFF
TGCAGTGCTAGAGCTTCTGACTATGCGCCCTTCTTC